These 20 T cell receptor beta chains were sequenced from one sample in a study of blood T cells in healthy people across ages. The second PCR ran about 6 to 12 cycles with a sample-barcoded 5' primer and J-beta primers. Via MiXCR, TCRdb re-called the 5' RACE reads, giving one row per CDR3 protein. The table shows roughly 680,000 distinct CDR3 sequences, with around 50% occurring only once. The sequenced material came from blood. These receptors originate from a woman aged 80 or over in good health.

The rearrangement joins TRBV20-1 to TRBJ2-1, with D perhaps being TRBD1 or TRBD2 (5 bases each). Trimming left V 0 bases short and J 3 bases short, with 18 bases between. This CDR3 is 17 amino acids long. Germline V lookup: CDR1 DFQATT, CDR2 SNEGSKA (reference sequence). The CDR3 DNA follows: TGCAGTGCTAGAGACGGGTATGGGGGAGCGGTCTACAATGAGCAGTTCTTC. Amino acid sequence: CSARDGYGGAVYNEQFF.

The chain is built from TRBV20-1 and TRBJ2-7, with TRBD1 matching 7 bases. V lost 6 bases, J lost 7 bases, and 18 bases stayed unmatched. This CDR3 has 15 residues. The germline CDR1 and CDR2 sequences are DFQATT and SNEGSKA (reference sequence). The CDR3 sequence: CSADAYRGSYNEQYF. Written as DNA, the CDR3 is TGCAGTGCGGATGCGTACAGGGGTTCCTACAATGAGCAGTACTTC.

The genes are TRBV11-2 and TRBJ2-1; D unclear. Germline CDR1 is SGHAT and CDR2 is FQNNGV. This CDR3 has 11 residues. V was cut by 6 bases and J by 7 bases, with 7 bases left in between. The CDR3, as DNA: TGTGCCAGCAGTACCCCGAATGAGCAGTTCTTC. Protein sequence: CASSTPNEQFF.

V and J are TRBV20-1 and TRBJ2-7, with D tentatively TRBD2 (5 bases). The CDR3 runs 13 residues. The V end lost 6 bases, the J end lost 4 bases, and 16 bases lay between the germline ends. In germline, CDR1 is DFQATT, CDR2 SNEGSKA (reference sequence). This CDR3 is CSAQPLRVYEQYF. As DNA, the CDR3 is TGCAGTGCACAACCCTTGCGGGTTTACGAGCAGTACTTC.

Regarding this clonotype: A much more abundant neighbour one base away suggests this may be a read error. The CDR3 DNA follows: TGTGCCAGCAGGCATGGGGACTATGAAGAGAGCCAGTACTTC. As protein: CASRHGDYEESQYF. The gene calls are TRBV5-4 and TRBJ2-4; 7 bases map to TRBD2. Germline V gene lookup returns CDR1 SGHNT and CDR2 YYREEE (reference sequence). V lost 5 bases and J lost 13; bases outside the gene matches: 15. The CDR3 runs 14 residues.

The V call is TRBV7-3, the J call TRBJ1-4, with 7 nucleotides matching TRBD1. V gave up 1 base and J gave up 8 bases; unmatched junction bases: 7. Germline assignment: CDR1 SGHTA and CDR2 FQGTGA. The CDR3 spans 15 residues. CDR3 nucleotide sequence: TGTGCCAGCAGCTTAAGCGGACAGGAAGGAGAAAAACTGTTTTTT. This translates into CASSLSGQEGEKLFF.

A word on this clonotype: Compared with germline, one end of the junction differs, possibly owing to a read error. The CDR3 DNA reads as TGTGCCAGCAGTCGGGGACAGGGGATAACTAATGGAAAACTGTTTTTT. Translation: CASSRGQGITNGKLFF. The chain is built from TRBV6-6 and TRBJ1-4; TRBD1 matches 10 bases. The germline gives CDR1 MNHNY, CDR2 SVGAGI (reference sequence). CDR3 size: 16 residues.

This clonotype was recorded many times. This sequence joins TRBV28 and TRBJ1-2, with D perhaps matching TRBD1 (5 bases). Germline CDR1 reads MDHEN; CDR2 reads SYDVKM. The CDR3 consists of 16 residues. V was pared by 2 bases and J by 2 bases, with 15 bases between. The CDR3 sequence is CASSLNRGSGNYGYTF. The CDR3 nucleotides are TGTGCCAGCAGTTTAAATCGGGGGTCAGGCAACTATGGCTACACCTTC.

The V call is TRBV28, the J call TRBJ2-4, with D possibly TRBD1 on 5 matching bases. The germline CDR1 and CDR2 sequences are MDHEN and SYDVKM. This CDR3 has 13 residues. V lost 6 bases, J lost 5 bases, and 11 bases lay in between. The CDR3 coding sequence is TGTGCCAGCAGGTTAGGGGTTGAAAACATTCAGTACTTC. Residues: CASRLGVENIQYF.

The V call is TRBV7-9, the J call TRBJ2-1, with D perhaps TRBD2 (5 bases). V was clipped by 2 bases and J by 12 bases, with 8 bases between them. CDR1 and CDR2 from the germline V gene are SEHNR and FQNEAQ (reference sequence). The CDR3 has 11 residues. This CDR3 is CASSLRLWQFF. The CDR3 DNA reads as TGTGCCAGCAGCTTACGACTATGGCAGTTCTTC. The variable domain in full, completed from reference TRBV7-9 and TRBJ2-1, reads DTGVSQNPRHKITKRGQNVTFRCDPISEHNRLYWYRQTLGQGPEFLTYFQNEAQLEKSRLLSDRFSAERPKGSFSTLEIQRTEQGDSAMYLCASSLRLWQFFGPGTRLTVL.

The rearrangement joins TRBV15 to TRBJ2-1; no clear D. Germline lookup yields CDR1 LNHNV and CDR2 YYDKDF (reference sequence). Deletions cut 6 bases from V and 5 bases from J, with 5 bases between. The CDR3 contains 11 residues. DNA of the CDR3: TGTGCCACCAGGCTAAACAATGAGCAGTTCTTC. Its protein is CATRLNNEQFF.

This clonotype was found once. This sequence joins TRBV3-1 and TRBJ1-2; D might be TRBD1 (6 bases). V lost 4 bases and J lost 11, with 17 bases in between. From germline, CDR1 is LGHDT and CDR2 YNNKEL (reference sequence). The CDR3 contains 13 residues. CDR3 in amino acids: CASSLGQGIVYTF. The CDR3 coding sequence is TGTGCCAGCAGCCTAGGTCAGGGGATTGTTTACACCTTC.

The chain is built from TRBV3-1 and TRBJ2-5; D might be TRBD1 (6 bases). The CDR3 covers 14 residues. Trimming took off 5 bases at V and 5 bases at J, with 15 bases between the two ends. Per the germline V gene, CDR1 is LGHDT and CDR2 is YNNKEL (reference sequence). As DNA, the CDR3 is TGTGCCAGCAGCGCCACAGGGTCTGTCGAGACCCAGTACTTC. This sequence encodes CASSATGSVETQYF.

In the case of this clonotype: This sequence may be a read error, since a much larger clone differs from it by one base. V gene TRBV5-1 combines with J gene TRBJ2-1; 8 positions agree with TRBD2. J lost 8 bases, V lost 4 bases, and 8 bases had no gene match. The CDR3 contains 14 residues. CDR1 SGHRS and CDR2 YFSETQ come from the germline V gene. The CDR3 reads CASSVAKAGDEQFF. The CDR3 DNA sequence: TGCGCCAGCAGCGTGGCCAAAGCGGGAGATGAGCAGTTCTTC.

This chain connects TRBV7-3 to TRBJ2-1, with 7 nucleotides matching TRBD2. The J call could be wrong; TRBJ2-7 is a better fit for the DNA end. The CDR3 is 17 amino acids. The germline V gene has CDR1 SGHTA and CDR2 FQGTGA. The DNA for the CDR3 is TGTGCCAGCAGCTTAACGGCCGAGTCTAGCGGTTACGATGAGCAGTACTTC. This gives the protein CASSLTAESSGYDEQYF.

This clonotype was found many times. This chain links TRBV28 with TRBJ1-2, with 7 positions matching TRBD1. With 7 bases clipped from V and 4 bases from J, the junction kept 9 bases outside the gene matches. This CDR3 is 14 amino acids long. Germline lookup yields CDR1 MDHEN and CDR2 SYDVKM. In nucleotides, the CDR3 is TGTGCCAGCATCCCGTGGACAGGCACCTATGGCTACACCTTC. This encodes CASIPWTGTYGYTF.

This clonotype was counted at least ten times. J is TRBJ2-3 and V is TRBV20-1, with D possibly matching TRBD1 (5 bases). Trimming shortened V by 1 base and J by 2 bases, and 10 bases separated the two germline ends. From germline, CDR1 is DFQATT and CDR2 SNEGSKA (reference sequence). The CDR3 length is 14 residues. The CDR3 coding sequence is TGCAGTGCTAGAGCAGGGTCCTCCACAGATACGCAGTATTTT. This encodes CSARAGSSTDTQYF.

This clonotype was picked up many times. The chain recombines TRBV20-1 with TRBJ2-7, with 9 nucleotides matching TRBD1. The ends lost 6 bases at V and 2 bases at J; junction bases unmatched: 11. From germline, CDR1 is DFQATT and CDR2 SNEGSKA (reference sequence). The CDR3 has 15 amino acids. CDR3 residues: CSAPILGQGTYEQYF. The CDR3 coding sequence is TGCAGTGCCCCCATTCTGGGACAGGGCACCTACGAGCAGTACTTC.

This chain joins TRBV29-1 and TRBJ2-5; 8 bases agree with TRBD2. Trimming took 4 bases from V and 5 from J; bases not matched to a gene: 12. In germline, CDR1 is SQVTM, CDR2 ANQGSEA. The CDR3 runs to 15 residues. CDR3 amino acids: CSVVVGGLEYETQYF. CDR3 DNA: TGCAGCGTTGTGGTCGGGGGACTAGAGTATGAGACCCAGTACTTC.

The chain combines TRBV7-3 with TRBJ2-7; D gene ambiguous. This CDR3 spans 13 amino acids. The germline V gene has CDR1 SGHTA and CDR2 FQGTGA. The germline V and J ends were trimmed by 3 bases and 10 bases, with 16 bases remaining between them. DNA for the CDR3: TGTGCCAGCAGCTTTGGTTCCAAAAACGTTCAGTACTTC. Translating gives CASSFGSKNVQYF.